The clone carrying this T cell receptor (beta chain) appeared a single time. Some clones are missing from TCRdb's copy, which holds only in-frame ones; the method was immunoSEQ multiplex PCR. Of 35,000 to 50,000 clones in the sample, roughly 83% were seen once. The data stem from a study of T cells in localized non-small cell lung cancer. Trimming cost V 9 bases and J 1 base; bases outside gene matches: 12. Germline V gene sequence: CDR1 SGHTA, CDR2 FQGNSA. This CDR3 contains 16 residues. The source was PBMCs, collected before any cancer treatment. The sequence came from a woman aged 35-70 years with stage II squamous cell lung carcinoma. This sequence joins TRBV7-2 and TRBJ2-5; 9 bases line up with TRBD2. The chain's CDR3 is CASSRASGIAQETQYF. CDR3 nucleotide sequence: TGTGCCAGTTCTCGGGCTAGCGGGATAGCCCAAGAGACCCAGTACTTC.